What follows describes a single T cell receptor beta chain. By sample share, this clonotype is large (0.1 to 1%). Its antigen remains undetermined. One base away there is no much larger clone; base qualities are not given. Using a BD FACSAria II cell sorter, four subsets defined by PD-1 and/or TIGIT were sorted from live CD3+CD8+TCRalphabeta+ cells. Circulating CD8 T cells were sorted into four subsets by PD-1 and TIGIT expression to characterize their relevance to anti-PD-1 therapy response. From each sorted CD8 T-cell subset, both TCR alpha and TCR beta chains were sequenced. Peripheral blood was drawn before the first anti-PD-1 injection and after two and four injections. PBMCs were isolated immediately by Ficoll gradient centrifugation. Until use, PBMCs were stored frozen in liquid nitrogen in RPMI containing around 21% FCS and about 9.4% DMSO. After thawing, PBMCs were stained with a viability dye and with antibodies against CD3, CD8alpha, TCRalphabeta, PD-1 and TIGIT. The RNeasy Kit was used to extract total RNA, and all samples had a RIN greater than 7.

For CDR1 and CDR2, the germline V gene (reference sequence) lists LGHDT and YNNKEL. Trimmed from V: 5 bases; trimmed from J: 4 bases; junction bases lacking a gene match: 4. The CDR3 covers 13 residues, taking in both the cysteine and the phenylalanine. The kept DNA is CDR3 alone, 39 bases in frame from the first base. This specimen comes from a study of circulating CD8 cells and anti-PD-1 response in melanoma (dated by TCRdb to 2020 to 2022). General notes on the study: Nivolumab was administered to patients intravenously at 3 mg/kg every 2 weeks. Of the 13 patients in the melanoma cohort, seven received anti-PD-1 as first-line therapy and six had prior targeted therapy or immunotherapy. Responders were defined as patients showing complete or partial responses, and non-responders as patients showing stable or progressive disease (RECIST v1.1). The TCR repertoire analysis included some 11 melanoma patients, of whom 7 were non-responders and 4 were responders. In on-treatment samples, a biotinylated anti-human IgG4 antibody was used to detect PD-1. Overall study outcomes, separate from this receptor: Because material was limited, experiments were generally done without replicates. Repertoires were found to be largely private between subsets, with under 7% of TRB clonotypes shared at M1, and the highest sharing was observed between DPOS and TIGIT. The authors pointed out that the cohort included both treatment-naive and previously treated patients, and that this mix could influence the results. Only baseline and M1 samples from a small cohort with few responders were used in the published TCR repertoire comparisons. Diversity was greatest in the DNEG repertoire, PD-1 and DPOS had similar and higher clonality, and TIGIT repertoires had the lowest diversity. Tumor material was not accessible, so tumor reactivity was assessed by peptide assays on expanded sorted subsets instead.

Sequencing used a NextSeq 500. The QIAseq Immune Repertoire RNA Library Kit, Human TCR Panel was used to prepare TCR libraries from approximately 15 ng of total RNA. TCR libraries were sequenced on an Illumina NextSeq with a Mid Output V2 kit, and asymmetric 261x41 paired-end reads were used. Each TCR library was diluted to approximately 4 nM, pooled, denatured and loaded at around 0.9 pM. Per the authors' processing: The QIAGEN GeneGlobe Data Analysis Center was used to process TCR FASTQ files, and downstream analysis was done in R 3.5.2. Clonality was calculated as one minus Shannon entropy normalized by the log of the number of unique productive sequences. Fisher exact tests at 5% FDR, run separately within each subset, picked out TRA or TRB clonotypes whose abundance differed between baseline and M1. Clonotypes with differential abundance were put into four groups: emerging, expanding, contracting or non-expanding/contracting. Morisita's overlap index was used to measure how much repertoires overlapped between patients. TCRdb cleaned the public reads at Q25 with fastp, built clones with MiXCR and kept in-frame beta chains. Rows are combined by CDR3 protein, so each entry shows the most common genes and DNA. These V and J calls are TCRdb output, not the study's own analysis. The sample records some 520 distinct CDR3 sequences, approximately 4.3% of which are singletons. Of the sample, 15% to 20% is held by the ten largest clones.

The chain couples TRBV3-1 to TRBJ2-7; TRBD2 lines up with 8 middle nucleotides. The source material was CD8+ T cells from PBMCs, sampled at baseline or after one month of anti-PD-1 therapy (not recorded which). The TCR was taken from a human donor with melanoma. The CDR3 protein: CASSVAGTYEQYF. In nucleotide form, the sequence is TGTGCCAGCAGCGTAGCGGGGACGTACGAGCAGTACTTC.